These T cell receptor beta chains were read from a single sample in a study of TIL therapy for anti-PD-1-resistant metastatic lung cancer. Profiling relied on immunoSEQ multiplex PCR, and the TCRdb table lists in-frame clones only, not all of them. The repertoire holds 57,000 or so clones, with more than 75% as singletons. The starting material was blood, obtained at baseline. These TCRs come from a person between 25 and 79 years old with non-small cell lung cancer. Both conserved end residues are part of each CDR3. Each record gives: J gene, clone size, V gene, D gene, CDR3 DNA, CDR3 protein. D genes are given only for firm matches. Not all rows give a size; the values are once, few, many and, for expanded clones, a class.

TRBJ2-5	-	TRBV2	-	TGTGCCACGCTCCGTGACGGGGAGACCCAGTACTTC	CATLRDGETQYF
TRBJ2-3	-	TRBV27	-	TGTGCCAGCAGTCCGGATCGGCGGCCAGATACGCAGTATTTT	CASSPDRRPDTQYF
TRBJ2-1	once	TRBV19	TRBD2	TGTGCCAGTAGTGATAGAGGGACTAGCCGGAAGGAGCAGTTCTTC	CASSDRGTSRKEQFF
TRBJ1-5	few	TRBV25-1	-	TGTGCCAGCACCGGGACGGGAGGTGGGCCCCAGCATTTT	CASTGTGGGPQHF
TRBJ2-5	-	TRBV2	-	TGTGCCAGCACGGACAGAGGGCAAGAGACCCAGTACTTC	CASTDRGQETQYF
TRBJ2-2	-	TRBV18	-	TGTGCCAGCTCCCCGAACGGGTACACCGGGGAGCTGTTTTTT	CASSPNGYTGELFF
TRBJ2-4	-	TRBV2	TRBD1	TGTGCCGTACTTAGACGGGACAGGGGGAGTTCAGCCAAAAACATTCAGTACTTC	CAVLRRDRGSSAKNIQYF
TRBJ1-5	-	TRBV6-5	-	TGTGCCAGCAGTTACTCGATTGGGGGGGGCCAGCCCCAGCATTTT	CASSYSIGGGQPQHF
TRBJ1-2	-	TRBV4-2	-	TGTGCCAGCAGCCAAGATATAGGTAGCTATGGCTACACCTTC	CASSQDIGSYGYTF
TRBJ2-7	-	TRBV25-1	TRBD1	TGTGCCAGCAGTGACCCCGCGGAGACAGGGGCCTACGAGCAGTACTTC	CASSDPAETGAYEQYF
TRBJ1-5	-	TRBV23-1	-	TGCGCCAGCAGTCAATCGGCCAGGGCGGGTCAGCCCCAGCATTTT	CASSQSARAGQPQHF
TRBJ1-1	-	TRBV5-1	TRBD1	TGCGCCAGCACGACACAGGGGAAGAACACTGAAGCTTTCTTT	CASTTQGKNTEAFF
TRBJ2-7	-	TRBV29-1	-	TGCAGCGTTTCAGAGTTCTCGGTCTACGAGCAGTACTTC	CSVSEFSVYEQYF
TRBJ1-2	-	TRBV6-5	-	TGTGCCAGCAGCAACCCCTATGGCTACACCTTC	CASSNPYGYTF
TRBJ2-2	few	TRBV5-4	TRBD1	TGTGCCAGCCTGGGTCTTCCGGGACAGGGAAGGAACACCGGGGAGCTGTTTTTT	CASLGLPGQGRNTGELFF
TRBJ1-6	-	TRBV7-9	-	TGTGCCAGCAGCTTAGGGGCGGTAAATTCACCCCTCCACTTT	CASSLGAVNSPLHF
TRBJ1-2	-	TRBV6-5	TRBD1	TGTGCCAGCAGTTCCCGGGACAGTCACTATGGCTACACCTTC	CASSSRDSHYGYTF
TRBJ2-1	-	TRBV7-9	TRBD2	TGTGCCAGCAGCTCCCCGGGACTAGCGGGAAGGAATGAGCAGTTCTTC	CASSSPGLAGRNEQFF
TRBJ2-7	-	TRBV10-3	-	TGTGCCATCAGTGTGGACAGCTACTACGAGCAGTACTTC	CAISVDSYYEQYF
TRBJ1-5	-	TRBV28	TRBD1	TGTGCCAGCAGTTTGGGGACAGGGGGCAATCAGCCCCAGCATTTT	CASSLGTGGNQPQHF
TRBJ1-2	-	TRBV9	-	TGTGCCAGCAGCGGACCGACAGATACTAACTATGGCTACACCTTC	CASSGPTDTNYGYTF
TRBJ2-5	-	TRBV10-3	-	TGTGCCATCAGTGAGCCCCGGGAAAGGCAGACCCAGTACTTC	CAISEPRERQTQYF
TRBJ2-6	-	TRBV2	-	TGTGCCAGCACCGTACCCCCTGGACAGACCTCTGGGGCCAACGTCCTGACTTTC	CASTVPPGQTSGANVLTF
TRBJ2-7	once	TRBV27	-	TGTGCCAGCAGTGGGGGGAGCTCCTACGAGCAGTACTTC	CASSGGSSYEQYF
TRBJ1-4	-	TRBV30	-	TGTGCCTGGAGTGTAGTACGTGGACAAAAGGAAAAACTGTTTTTT	CAWSVVRGQKEKLFF
TRBJ1-5	-	TRBV19	-	TGTGCCAGTAGGACGGGAACTAATCAGCCCCAGCATTTT	CASRTGTNQPQHF
TRBJ2-7	-	TRBV27	-	TGTGCCAGCAGTTTAGGGGGGCGGGGGAGCTCCTACGAGCAGTACTTC	CASSLGGRGSSYEQYF
TRBJ2-7	once	TRBV3-1/TRBV3-2	TRBD1	TGTGCCAGCAGCCAGGGGTATCTCTTTCCGGGACAGGGGGCTCAATGGTACCCCGAGCAGTACTTC	CASSQGYLFPGQGAQWYPEQYF
TRBJ2-1	-	TRBV6-1	TRBD2	TGTGCCAGCAGTGAAGCGGAGGGACTAGCGGGGTACAATGAGCAGTTCTTC	CASSEAEGLAGYNEQFF
TRBJ2-1	-	TRBV5-1	-	TGCGCCAGCAGCTTGGTTCAGAGCTCCTACAATGAGCAGTTCTTC	CASSLVQSSYNEQFF
TRBJ1-1	-	TRBV5-1	TRBD1	TGCGCCAGCAGCTTGGCCGCACAGGGGACTGAAGCTTTCTTT	CASSLAAQGTEAFF
TRBJ1-5	-	TRBV28	-	TGTGCCACCCGGAAGAACAATCAGCCCCAGCATTTT	CATRKNNQPQHF
TRBJ2-7	once	TRBV14	TRBD2	TGTGCCAGCAGCCAAGATGGGACTAGCGGGCGCAACTACGAGCAGTACTTC	CASSQDGTSGRNYEQYF
TRBJ1-5	-	TRBV19	-	TGTGCCAGTAGTGGTACAGCTGAGAATAGCAATCAGCCCCAGCATTTT	CASSGTAENSNQPQHF
TRBJ2-2	-	TRBV29-1	TRBD1	TGCAGCGTCAAAACAGGGGCGCAAAACACCGGGGAGCTGTTTTTT	CSVKTGAQNTGELFF
TRBJ1-4	-	TRBV3-1/TRBV3-2	-	TGTGCCAGCAGCCAAGGTTGGTCAGGGTCCGATGAAAAACTGTTTTTT	CASSQGWSGSDEKLFF
TRBJ1-2	-	TRBV18	TRBD1	TGTGCCAGCTCACCAATGACAGGGAAGGAGGTTGGCTACACCTTC	CASSPMTGKEVGYTF
TRBJ1-1	few	TRBV10-1	-	TGCGCCAGCGCCAGGGAATTGAACACTGAAGCTTTCTTT	CASARELNTEAFF
TRBJ1-1	-	TRBV14	-	TGTGCCAGCAGCCAAGTTGGGATAACCACTGAAGCTTTCTTT	CASSQVGITTEAFF
TRBJ1-6	-	TRBV6-5	-	TGTGCCACACATGGTTGGACACCCTATAATTCACCCCTCCACTTT	CATHGWTPYNSPLHF
TRBJ1-1	-	TRBV19	TRBD1	TGTGCCAGTAGCAGGTCAGGACAGGCGGGAACTGAAGCTTTCTTT	CASSRSGQAGTEAFF
TRBJ2-1	-	TRBV5-6	TRBD1	TGTGCCAGCAGCACCTCCGACAGGGTCTTAACCTACAATGAGCAGTTCTTC	CASSTSDRVLTYNEQFF
TRBJ1-2	-	TRBV19	-	TGTGCCAGTAGTAGTCAAGGGATCCGCGGCTACACCTTC	CASSSQGIRGYTF
TRBJ2-7	few	TRBV9	-	TGTGCCAGCAGCGTAGGCCCAATGACTACAACCTACGAGCAGTACTTC	CASSVGPMTTTYEQYF
TRBJ2-1	-	TRBV28	TRBD2	TGTGCCACCACAGAGCGGGAGGGGAACTCCTACAATGAGCAGTTCTTC	CATTEREGNSYNEQFF
TRBJ2-7	-	TRBV4-2	TRBD2	TGTGCCAGCAGCCAAGGACTAGCGGACTACGAGCAGTACTTC	CASSQGLADYEQYF
TRBJ2-7	-	TRBV6-5	TRBD1	TGTGCCAGCTCCTACGGCAGAGGACAGGGCGAGCAGTACTTC	CASSYGRGQGEQYF
TRBJ2-7	-	TRBV5-6	TRBD2	TGTGCCAGCAGCTTGGGCAAGTGGGGGAGGGTCCACGAGCAGTACTTC	CASSLGKWGRVHEQYF
TRBJ2-4	once	TRBV19	-	TGTGCCAGTAGTATACCAGGGGGGGTTGAAAACATTCAGTACTTC	CASSIPGGVENIQYF
TRBJ2-2	-	TRBV6-5	-	TGTGCCAGCAGAGCGAACACCGGGGAGCTGTTTTTT	CASRANTGELFF
TRBJ2-7	-	TRBV11-2	-	TGTGCCAGCAGCTTAGTGACCTACGAGCAGTACTTC	CASSLVTYEQYF